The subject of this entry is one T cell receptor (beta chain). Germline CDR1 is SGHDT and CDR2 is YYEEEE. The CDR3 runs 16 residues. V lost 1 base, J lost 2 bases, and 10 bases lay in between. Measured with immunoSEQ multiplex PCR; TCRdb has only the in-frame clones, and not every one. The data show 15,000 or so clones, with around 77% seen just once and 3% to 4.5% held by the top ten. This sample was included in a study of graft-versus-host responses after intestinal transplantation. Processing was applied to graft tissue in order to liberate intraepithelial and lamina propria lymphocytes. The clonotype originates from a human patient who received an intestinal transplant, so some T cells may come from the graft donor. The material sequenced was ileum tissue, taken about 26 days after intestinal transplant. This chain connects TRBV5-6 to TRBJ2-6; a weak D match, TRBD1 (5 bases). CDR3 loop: CASSLNFRAGANVLTF. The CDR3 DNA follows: TGTGCCAGCAGCTTGAATTTCAGGGCTGGGGCCAACGTCCTGACTTTC.